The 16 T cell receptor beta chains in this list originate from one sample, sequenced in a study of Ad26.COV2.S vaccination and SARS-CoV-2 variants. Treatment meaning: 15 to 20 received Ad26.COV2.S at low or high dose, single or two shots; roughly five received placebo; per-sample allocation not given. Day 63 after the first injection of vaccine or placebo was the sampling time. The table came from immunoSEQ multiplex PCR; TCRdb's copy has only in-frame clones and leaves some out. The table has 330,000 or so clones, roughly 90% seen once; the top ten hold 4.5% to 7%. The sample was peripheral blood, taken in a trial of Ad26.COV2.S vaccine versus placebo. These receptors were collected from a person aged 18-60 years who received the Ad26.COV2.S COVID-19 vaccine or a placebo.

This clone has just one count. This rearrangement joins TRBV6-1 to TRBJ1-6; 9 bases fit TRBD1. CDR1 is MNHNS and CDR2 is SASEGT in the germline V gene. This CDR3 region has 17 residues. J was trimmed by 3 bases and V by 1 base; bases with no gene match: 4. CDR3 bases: TGTGCCAGCAGTGAAGTACAGGGGGCAGGCTATAATTCACCCCTCCACTTT. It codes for CASSEVQGAGYNSPLHF.

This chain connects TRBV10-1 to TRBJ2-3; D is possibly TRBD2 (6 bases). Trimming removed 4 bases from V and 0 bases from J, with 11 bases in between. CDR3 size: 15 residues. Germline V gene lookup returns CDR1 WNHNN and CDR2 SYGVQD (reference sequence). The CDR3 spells CASSAWGTSTDTQYF. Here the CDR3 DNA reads TGCGCCAGCAGTGCGTGGGGGACTAGCACAGATACGCAGTATTTT.

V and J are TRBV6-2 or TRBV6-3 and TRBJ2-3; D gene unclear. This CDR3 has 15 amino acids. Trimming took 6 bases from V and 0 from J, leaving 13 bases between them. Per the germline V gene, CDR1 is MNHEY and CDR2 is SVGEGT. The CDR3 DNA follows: TGTGCCAGCAGCCCCTTGCGACTTAGCACAGATACGCAGTATTTT. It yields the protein CASSPLRLSTDTQYF.

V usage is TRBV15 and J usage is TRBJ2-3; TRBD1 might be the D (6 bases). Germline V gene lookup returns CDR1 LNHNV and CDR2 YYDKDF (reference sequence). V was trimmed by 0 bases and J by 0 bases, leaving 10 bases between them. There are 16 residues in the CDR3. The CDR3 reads CATSRETGISTDTQYF. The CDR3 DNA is TGTGCCACCAGCAGAGAAACAGGGATCAGCACAGATACGCAGTATTTT.

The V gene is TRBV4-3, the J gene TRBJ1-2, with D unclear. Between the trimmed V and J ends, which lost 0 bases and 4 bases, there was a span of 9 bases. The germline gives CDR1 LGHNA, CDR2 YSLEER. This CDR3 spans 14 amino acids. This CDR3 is CASSQEAAPYGYTF. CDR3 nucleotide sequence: TGCGCCAGCAGCCAAGAGGCAGCGCCCTATGGCTACACCTTC.

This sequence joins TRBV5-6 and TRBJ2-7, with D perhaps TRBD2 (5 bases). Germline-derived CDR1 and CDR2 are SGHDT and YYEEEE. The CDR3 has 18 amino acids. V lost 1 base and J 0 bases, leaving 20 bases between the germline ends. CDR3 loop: CASSLRRAGPVSSYEQYV. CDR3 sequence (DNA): TGTGCCAGCAGCTTGCGTAGGGCGGGCCCTGTCAGCTCCTACGAGCAGTACGTC.

The CDR3 reads CASSSLLATEHNEQFF. CDR3 in DNA: TGTGCCAGCAGTTCCCTCCTCGCCACCGAACACAATGAGCAGTTCTTC. The chain uses TRBV27 and TRBJ2-1, with unresolved D. CDR1 is MNHEY and CDR2 is SMNVEV in the germline V gene (reference sequence). V lost 4 bases and J 5 bases, leaving 18 bases between the germline ends. The CDR3 runs 16 residues.

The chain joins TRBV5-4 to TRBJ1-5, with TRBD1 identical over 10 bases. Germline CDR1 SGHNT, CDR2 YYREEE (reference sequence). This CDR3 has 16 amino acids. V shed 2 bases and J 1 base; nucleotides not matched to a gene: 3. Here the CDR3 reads CASSFGDRGSNQPQHF. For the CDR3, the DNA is TGTGCCAGCAGCTTTGGGGACAGGGGAAGCAATCAGCCCCAGCATTTT. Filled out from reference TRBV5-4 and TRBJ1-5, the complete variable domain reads ETGVTQSPTHLIKTRGQQVTLRCSSQSGHNTVSWYQQALGQGPQFIFQYYREEENGRGNFPPRFSGLQFPNYSSELNVNALELDDSALYLCASSFGDRGSNQPQHFGDGTRLSIL.

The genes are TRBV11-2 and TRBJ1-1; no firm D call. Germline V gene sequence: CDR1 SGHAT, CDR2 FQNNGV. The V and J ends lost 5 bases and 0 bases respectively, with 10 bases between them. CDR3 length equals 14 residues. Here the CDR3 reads CASSRRWMNTEAFF. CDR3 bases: TGTGCCAGCAGCCGCCGGTGGATGAACACTGAAGCTTTCTTT. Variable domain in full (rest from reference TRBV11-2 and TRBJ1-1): EAGVAQSPRYKIIEKRQSVAFWCNPISGHATLYWYQQILGQGPKLLIQFQNNGVVDDSQLPKDRFSAERLKGVDSTLKIQPAKLEDSAVYLCASSRRWMNTEAFFGQGTRLTVV.

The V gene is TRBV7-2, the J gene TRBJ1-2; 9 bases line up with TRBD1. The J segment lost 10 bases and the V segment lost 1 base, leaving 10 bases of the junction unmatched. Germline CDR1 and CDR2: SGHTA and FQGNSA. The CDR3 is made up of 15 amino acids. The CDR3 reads CASSLVSGQGVVYTF. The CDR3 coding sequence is TGTGCCAGCAGCTTAGTCTCGGGACAGGGCGTTGTCTACACCTTC.

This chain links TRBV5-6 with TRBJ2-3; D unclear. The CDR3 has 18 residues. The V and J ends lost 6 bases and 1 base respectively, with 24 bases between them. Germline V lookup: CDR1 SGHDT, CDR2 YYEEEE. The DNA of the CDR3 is TGTGCCAGCATCCCTGCAGTACAACAAACATACCGCACAGATACGCAGTATTTT. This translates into CASIPAVQQTYRTDTQYF.

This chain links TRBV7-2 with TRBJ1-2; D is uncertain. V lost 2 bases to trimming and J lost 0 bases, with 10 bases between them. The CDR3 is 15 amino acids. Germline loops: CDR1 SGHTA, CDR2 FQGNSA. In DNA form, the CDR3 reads TGTGCCAGCAGCTTATACGACGGATCTAACTATGGCTACACCTTC. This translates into CASSLYDGSNYGYTF.

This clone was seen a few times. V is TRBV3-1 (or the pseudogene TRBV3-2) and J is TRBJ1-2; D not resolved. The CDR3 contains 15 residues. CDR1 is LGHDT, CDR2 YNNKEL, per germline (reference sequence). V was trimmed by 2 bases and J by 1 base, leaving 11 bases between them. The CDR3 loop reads CASSQRAGFNYGYTF. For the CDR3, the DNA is TGTGCCAGCAGCCAAAGGGCAGGTTTTAACTATGGCTACACCTTC.

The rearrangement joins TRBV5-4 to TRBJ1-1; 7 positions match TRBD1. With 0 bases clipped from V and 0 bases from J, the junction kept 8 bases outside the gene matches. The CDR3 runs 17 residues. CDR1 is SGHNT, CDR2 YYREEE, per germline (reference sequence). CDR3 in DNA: TGTGCCAGCAGCTTGGGACAGGGTTATCTCATGAACACTGAAGCTTTCTTT. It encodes CASSLGQGYLMNTEAFF.

CDR3 region: CASSASPGQKSSPLHF. The CDR3 bases are TGTGCCAGCAGCGCATCACCGGGACAAAAGTCATCACCCCTCCACTTT. The chain uses TRBV9 and TRBJ1-6; a possible D gene is TRBD1 (6 bases). The V and J ends lost 3 bases and 10 bases respectively, with 20 bases between them. CDR1 SGDLS and CDR2 YYNGEE come from the germline V gene. The CDR3 sequence is 16 residues long.

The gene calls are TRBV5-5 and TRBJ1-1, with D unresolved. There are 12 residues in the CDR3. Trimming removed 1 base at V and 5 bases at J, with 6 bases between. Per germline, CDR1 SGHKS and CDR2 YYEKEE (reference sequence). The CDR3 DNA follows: TGTGCCAGCAGCTTGAGTGGTACTGAAGCTTTCTTT. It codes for CASSLSGTEAFF. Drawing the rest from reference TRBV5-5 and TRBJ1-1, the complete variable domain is DAGVTQSPTHLIKTRGQQVTLRCSPISGHKSVSWYQQVLGQGPQFIFQYYEKEERGRGNFPDRFSARQFPNYSSELNVNALLLGDSALYLCASSLSGTEAFFGQGTRLTVV.